The sequence of this T cell receptor (beta chain) was determined in a study of cytomegalovirus exposure and HLA in healthy donors. The study ran its PCR with 60 Vbeta and 13 Jbeta primers. Generated by immunoSEQ multiplex PCR, the TCRdb table keeps only in-frame clones and is missing some. The top ten clones hold roughly 15% of a sample with around 120,000 clones, about 72% of them seen once. Trimming cost V 2 bases and J 5 bases, with 15 bases left between them. The V gene's germline CDR1 is SQVTM and CDR2 ANQGSEA. CDR3 length equals 14 residues. This clonotype was obtained from a man aged 45-60 years in good health and CMV-seropositive. The chain employs TRBV29-1 and TRBJ1-2, with unresolved D. The sample taken for sequencing was PBMCs. The CDR3 sequence is CSVEPREQIYGYTF. The CDR3 DNA sequence: TGCAGCGTTGAACCACGGGAACAGATTTATGGCTACACCTTC.